A single TCR beta chain is shown here with its context. This clone came up a few times. Its cognate antigen has yet to be identified. Base qualities are not provided; no much larger clone lies one nucleotide away. Spanning cysteine to phenylalanine, the CDR3 consists of 13 amino acids. The DNA shown is the 39-base CDR3, in frame from base 1. The V end gives up 4 bases and the J end 7 bases, leaving 6 bases in the junction not matched to a gene. CDR1 and CDR2 are read off the germline V gene as SGHTA and FQGTGA. Library creation used the immunoSEQ multiplex PCR assay. DNA from the cultured, isolated CD4+ T cells was subjected to TCR beta CDR3 sequencing. The study's own analysis went as follows. The analysis removed non-productive TCR sequences, trimmed reads to the CDR3 region, and retained only CDR3s that were 7 or more amino acids long. Antigen-specific clonotypes were identified using the MANAFEST web app by comparison of expansion in peptide wells against reference cultures. To count as positive, a clone had to show expansion at FDR<0.05 compared with the reference and with all other wells, an odds ratio above 5, and a frequency above 0.1% in two replicate wells. Cross-reactive clonotypes were defined as significantly expanded in SARS-CoV-2 spike wells and in at least one common cold coronavirus spike condition. CDR3 similarity was assessed by Levenshtein distance with the stringdist R package, and unrooted trees were built with ape in R 3.6.1. TCRdb retrieved this table from immuneACCESS and kept in-frame rearrangements only. Not all clones are present; in checked studies, unresolved V genes account for under half, and no reason is known for the remainder. Clone size and the V and J calls come from that table; the DNA yielded D and trimming. For this sample the table gives approximately 15,000 clones, of which 65% to 80% were detected only once. The ten biggest clones cover under 30% of the sample.

This sample is drawn from a study of vaccination effects on CD4 cells after COVID-19 (dated by TCRdb to between 2021 and 2023). Describing the broader study: Three convalescent patients were sampled early (day +14) and late (day +241, +227, +161 respectively) after vaccination. The Oncomine TCR Beta short-read assay on an Illumina iSeq 100 was used to sequence cultures from other donors in the study. In both COVID-19 convalescent patients and infection-naive vaccine recipients, the study compared SARS-CoV-2 spike-specific CD4+ TCR repertoires from before mRNA vaccination with those from after it. Post-vaccine samples across the study were collected a median of 72 days after the second dose, with a range of 14 to 241. The full study included approximately nine COVID-19 convalescent patients and a handful of SARS-CoV-2-naive healthy vaccine recipients. Broader findings and caveats from the paper: For convalescent patients, new clones induced by the vaccine made up most of the post-vaccine spike-reactive repertoire, and these new clones were largely distinct from the clones induced by infection. Clones induced by infection and clones induced by vaccination both contracted markedly at late timepoints after vaccination, which fits with T cell responses waning over time. The study was limited by a small number of convalescent patients and lacked early post-infection timepoints.

The ViraFEST assay stimulated PBMC with viral peptide pools and then used TCR sequencing to identify antigen-specific CD4+ T cell clonotypes by expansion. After around eleven days of culture, CD4+ T cells were isolated with the EasySep CD4+ T cell isolation kit. PCR-confirmed SARS-CoV-2 infection had occurred in convalescent patients between March and December 2020, before the Alpha, Beta and Delta variants emerged in the United States. Participants received two doses of either the BNT162b2 or the mRNA-1273 mRNA SARS-CoV-2 vaccine. Each well held 1.5 million to 2.5 million PBMC cultured in IMDM containing roughly 4.9% human AB serum, 8.5 to 10 IU/ml IL-2 and gentamicin, along with 10 ug/ml peptides. Half of the culture medium was replaced with fresh IL-2-containing medium on days 3 and 7. Unless noted otherwise, every peptide stimulation condition was grown in triplicate wells. PBMC were separated from whole blood using Ficoll-Paque Plus gradient centrifugation and were then either cryopreserved at -140C or used fresh. Overlapping peptide pools spanned the spike proteins of SARS-CoV-2 and the common cold coronaviruses HCoV-NL63, HCoV-OC43 and HCoV-229E. Genomic DNA was extracted from cultured CD4+ T cells with the QIAamp micro DNA kit.

The chain was built from TRBV7-3 and TRBJ2-5; TRBD1 fits 7 bases in the junction. Specimen: CD4+ T cells from PBMCs cultured with HCoV-NL63 spike peptides, collected after COVID-19 vaccination. The sample's cell subset or site label, decoded: HCoV-NL63 spike overlapping peptide pool stimulation. The receptor's source is a human donor who had a prior SARS-CoV-2 infection. CDR3 protein: CASSSDRAGTQYF. The DNA reads as follows: TGTGCCAGCAGCTCTGACAGGGCCGGGACCCAGTACTTC.